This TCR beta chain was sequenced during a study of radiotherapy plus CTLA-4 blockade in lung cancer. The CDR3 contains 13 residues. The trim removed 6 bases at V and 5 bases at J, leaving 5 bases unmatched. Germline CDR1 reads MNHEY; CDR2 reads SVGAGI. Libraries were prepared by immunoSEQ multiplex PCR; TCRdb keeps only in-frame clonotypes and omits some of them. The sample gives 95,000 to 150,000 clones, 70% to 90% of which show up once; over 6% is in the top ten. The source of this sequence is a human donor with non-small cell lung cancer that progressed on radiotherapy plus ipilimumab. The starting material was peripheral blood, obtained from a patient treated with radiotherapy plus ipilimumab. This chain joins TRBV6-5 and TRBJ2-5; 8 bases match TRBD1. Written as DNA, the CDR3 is TGTGCCAGCAGGACAGGGGTACAGGAGACCCAGTACTTC. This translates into CASRTGVQETQYF.